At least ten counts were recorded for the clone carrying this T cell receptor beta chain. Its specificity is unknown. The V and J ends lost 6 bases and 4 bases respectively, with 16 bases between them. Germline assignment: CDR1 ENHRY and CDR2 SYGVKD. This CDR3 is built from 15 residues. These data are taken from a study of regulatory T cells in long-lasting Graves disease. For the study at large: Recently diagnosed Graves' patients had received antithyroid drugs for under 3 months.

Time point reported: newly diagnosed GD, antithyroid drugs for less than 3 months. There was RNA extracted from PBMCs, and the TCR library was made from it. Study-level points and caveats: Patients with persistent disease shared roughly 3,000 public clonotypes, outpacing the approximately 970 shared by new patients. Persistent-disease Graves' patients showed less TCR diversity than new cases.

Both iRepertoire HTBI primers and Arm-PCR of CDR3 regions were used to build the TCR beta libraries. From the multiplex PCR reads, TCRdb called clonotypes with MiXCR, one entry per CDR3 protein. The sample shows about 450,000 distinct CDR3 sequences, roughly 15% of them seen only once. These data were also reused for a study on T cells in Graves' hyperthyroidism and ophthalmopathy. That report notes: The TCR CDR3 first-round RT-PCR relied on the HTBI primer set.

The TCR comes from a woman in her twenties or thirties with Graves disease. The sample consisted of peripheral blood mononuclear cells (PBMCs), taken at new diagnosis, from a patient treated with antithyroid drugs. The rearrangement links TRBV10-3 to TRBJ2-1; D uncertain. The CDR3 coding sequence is TGTGCCATCAGCTTAGACTCCGCGACGTACAATGAGCAGTTCTTC. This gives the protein CAISLDSATYNEQFF.